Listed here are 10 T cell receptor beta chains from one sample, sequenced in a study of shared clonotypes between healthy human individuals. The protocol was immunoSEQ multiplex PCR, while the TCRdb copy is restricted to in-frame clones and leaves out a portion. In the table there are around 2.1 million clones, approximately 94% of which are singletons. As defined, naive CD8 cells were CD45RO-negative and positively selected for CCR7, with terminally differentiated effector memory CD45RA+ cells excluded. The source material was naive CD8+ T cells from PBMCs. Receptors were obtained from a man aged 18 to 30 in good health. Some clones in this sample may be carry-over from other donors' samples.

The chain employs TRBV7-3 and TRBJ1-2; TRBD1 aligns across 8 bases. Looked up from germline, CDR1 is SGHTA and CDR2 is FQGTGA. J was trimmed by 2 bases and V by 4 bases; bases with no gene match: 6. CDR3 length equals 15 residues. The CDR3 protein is CASSSDRGSNYGYTF. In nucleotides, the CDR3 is TGTGCCAGCAGCTCAGACAGGGGTTCGAACTATGGCTACACCTTC.

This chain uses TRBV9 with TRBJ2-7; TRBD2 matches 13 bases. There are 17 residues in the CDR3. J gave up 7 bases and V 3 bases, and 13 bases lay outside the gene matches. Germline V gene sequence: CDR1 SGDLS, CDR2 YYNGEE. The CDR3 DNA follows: TGTGCCAGCAGCGAGGGACTAGCGGGAACCGTGGGGTTGGAGCAGTACTTC. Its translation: CASSEGLAGTVGLEQYF.

For the CDR3, the DNA is TGTGCCAGCATTCTCGCGGGGGCTAGGGGCTACACCTTC. It specifies CASILAGARGYTF. This chain links TRBV2 with TRBJ1-2; D perhaps matches TRBD1 (6 bases). This CDR3 is 13 amino acids long. V was trimmed by 7 bases and J by 8 bases, leaving 17 bases between them. Germline V CDR1 and CDR2: SNHLY, FYNNEI. Full variable domain (missing parts from reference TRBV2 and TRBJ1-2): EPEVTQTPSHQVTQMGQEVILRCVPISNHLYFYWYRQILGQKVEFLVSFYNNEISEKSEIFDDQFSVERPDGSNFTLKIRSTKLEDSAMYFCASILAGARGYTFGSGTRLTVV.

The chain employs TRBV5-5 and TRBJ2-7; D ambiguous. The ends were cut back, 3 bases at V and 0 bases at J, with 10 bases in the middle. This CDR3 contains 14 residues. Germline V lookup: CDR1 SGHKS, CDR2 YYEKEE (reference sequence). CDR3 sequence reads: CASSWGWGSYEQYF. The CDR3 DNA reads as TGTGCCAGCAGCTGGGGTTGGGGCTCCTACGAGCAGTACTTC.

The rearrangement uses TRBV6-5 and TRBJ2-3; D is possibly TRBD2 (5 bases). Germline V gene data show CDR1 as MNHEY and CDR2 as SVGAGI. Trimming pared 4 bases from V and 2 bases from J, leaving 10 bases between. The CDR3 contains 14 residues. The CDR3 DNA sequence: TGTGCCAGCAGTTGGTGGGAGAACACAGATACGCAGTATTTT. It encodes CASSWWENTDTQYF.

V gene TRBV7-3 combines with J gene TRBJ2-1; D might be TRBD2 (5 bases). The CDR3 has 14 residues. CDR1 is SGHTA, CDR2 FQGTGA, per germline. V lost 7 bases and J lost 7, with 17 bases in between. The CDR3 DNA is TGTGCCAGCACCCCGGGGAGAGAGATAAATGAGCAGTTCTTC. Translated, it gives CASTPGREINEQFF.

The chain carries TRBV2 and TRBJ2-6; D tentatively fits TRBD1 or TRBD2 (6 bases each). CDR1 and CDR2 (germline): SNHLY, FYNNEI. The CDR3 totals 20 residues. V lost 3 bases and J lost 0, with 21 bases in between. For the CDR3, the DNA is TGTGCCAGCAGTGACACCGGGCCCCGGAGGGGGGTCTCTGGGGCCAACGTCCTGACTTTC. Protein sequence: CASSDTGPRRGVSGANVLTF.

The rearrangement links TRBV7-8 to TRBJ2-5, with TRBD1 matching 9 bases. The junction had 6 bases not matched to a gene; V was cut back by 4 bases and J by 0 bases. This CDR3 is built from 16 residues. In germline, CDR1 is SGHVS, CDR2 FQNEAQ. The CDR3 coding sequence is TGTGCCAGCAGCTCACTCCGGGACAGGGACCAAGAGACCCAGTACTTC. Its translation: CASSSLRDRDQETQYF. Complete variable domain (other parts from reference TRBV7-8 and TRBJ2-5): GAGVSQSPRYKVAKRGQDVALRCDPISGHVSLFWYQQALGQGPEFLTYFQNEAQLDKSGLPSDRFFAERPEGSVSTLKIQRTQQEDSAVYLCASSSLRDRDQETQYFGPGTRLLVL.

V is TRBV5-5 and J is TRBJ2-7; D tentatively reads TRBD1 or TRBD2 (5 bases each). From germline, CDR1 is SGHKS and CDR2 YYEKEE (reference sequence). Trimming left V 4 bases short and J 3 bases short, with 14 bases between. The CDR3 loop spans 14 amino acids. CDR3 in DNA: TGTGCCAGCAGCCCATGGTCTGGGGGCTACGAGCAGTACTTC. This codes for CASSPWSGGYEQYF. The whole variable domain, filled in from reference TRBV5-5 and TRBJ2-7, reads DAGVTQSPTHLIKTRGQQVTLRCSPISGHKSVSWYQQVLGQGPQFIFQYYEKEERGRGNFPDRFSARQFPNYSSELNVNALLLGDSALYLCASSPWSGGYEQYFGPGTRLTVT.

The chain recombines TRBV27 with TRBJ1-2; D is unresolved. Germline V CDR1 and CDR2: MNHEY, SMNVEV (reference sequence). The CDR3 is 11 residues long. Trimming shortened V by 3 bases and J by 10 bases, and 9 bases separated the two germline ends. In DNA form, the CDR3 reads TGTGCCAGCAGTTTCGGTAGAGCCTACACCTTC. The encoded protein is CASSFGRAYTF.